The clone carrying this T cell receptor (beta chain) was seen once. The data are from a study of blood T cell repertoires in COVID-19. The wider study: Samples of COVID-19 (acute and convalescent) were obtained from the United States, Italy and Spain. T cells, B-cell-depleted T cells, or PBMCs provided the cDNA or gDNA that served as material.

CDR3 length: 18 residues. Deletions cut 6 bases from V and 4 bases from J, with 27 bases between. The germline CDR1 and CDR2 sequences are LGHDT and YNNKEL (reference sequence). Original data processing: Estimation of nucleated cell counts was performed using reference gene primer amplification. Profiled with immunoSEQ multiplex PCR; TCRdb holds only in-frame clones, not every one. The V and J calls and the clone size are those of that table, but D and trimming were determined from the DNA. In the table there are about 180,000 clones, roughly 84% of which are singletons. Sequences were obtained from peripheral blood. This receptor was taken from a human donor in a cohort sampled during active COVID-19. This chain uses TRBV3-1 (or the pseudogene TRBV3-2) with TRBJ2-5; perhaps TRBD1 as D (7 bases). DNA for the CDR3: TGTGCCAGCAGAGTGGGACAGCAGGCTCCCTGGGGGGCAGAGACCCAGTACTTC. Its protein is CASRVGQQAPWGAETQYF.